This T cell receptor beta chain was obtained from a study of CXCR3-negative and CXCR3-positive naive CD8 T cells. CDR1 is SGHAT, CDR2 FQNNGV, per germline. This CDR3 region has 15 residues. Overall study results and limits: Similar TRBV-TRBJ usage was seen in naive cells (both CXCR3-negative and CXCR3-positive), but memory cells differed.

The method, 5' RACE with UMI labels, was used to prepare the TRB cDNA libraries. Each CDR3 protein gets one entry in TCRdb, which reprocessed the 5' RACE reads and gives no DNA. The table gives 130,000 or so distinct CDR3 sequences; the top ten clones make up nearly 0.5% of it. Turning to this clonotype: Its antigen is still unknown.

Sequenced material: naive CXCR3- CD8+ T cells from blood. Subset meaning: CD45RO-CCR7+CD27+CD95- naive CD8+ T cells lacking CXCR3 (TNR3-). The origin of this receptor is a human donor in good health. Some clones in this sample may be carry-over from other donors' samples. V gene TRBV11-2 combines with J gene TRBJ2-1; without DNA, the TCRdb call of TRBD1 cannot be checked. CDR3 region: CASSNTGTGRDEQFF.